This T cell receptor beta chain stems from a study of Tregs in tolerant kidney transplant recipients. Study results and limitations: In tolerant patients, donor-specific Tregs outgrew total Tregs, suggesting antigen-driven expansion. Tregs expanded with activated donor B cells seemed most donor-specific.

The repertoire was sequenced with immunoSEQ multiplex PCR; TCRdb's copy has only in-frame clones and lacks some. The sample's table shows about 31,000 clones. About this clone itself: What it recognizes is unknown.

Related graft donors supplied nonmyeloablative bone marrow transplants, and mixed chimerism was transient. The TCR originated in a human patient who received a combined kidney and bone marrow transplant. Some T cells may arise from the graft donor. The specimen was CD4+ T cells from blood (PBMCs), collected 24 months after the transplant.

The CDR3 reads CAWSVRASGSYEQYF. Incomplete CDR3 DNA: TGTGCCTGGAGTGTACGGGCCAGCGGGAGCTACGAG. V usage is TRBV30 and J usage is TRBJ2-7; 8 bases align to TRBD2. Coverage ceases 3 residues before the CDR3 finishes, and the germline J gene fills in the end. This CDR3 has 15 residues. The V gene end was trimmed by 0 bases and the J gene end by 3 bases; junction bases not matched to a gene: 7. Germline CDR1 reads GTSNPN; CDR2 reads SVGIG (reference sequence).